Each of the 17 T cell receptor beta chains below was sequenced from the same sample in a study of OX40 agonist ivuxolimab in advanced cancers. Here immunoSEQ multiplex PCR was the method, and the copy in TCRdb shows in-frame clones only, minus some. The sample lists 90,000 or so clones, roughly 87% occurring once. The material was CD4+ or CD8+ T cells sorted from blood, obtained in a trial of the OX40 agonist ivuxolimab. All receptors come from an adult with an advanced solid tumor such as melanoma, head and neck, liver or kidney cancer.

J is TRBJ2-7 and V is TRBV7-8; D remains ambiguous. Looked up from germline, CDR1 is SGHVS and CDR2 is FQNEAQ. The V end was cut by 5 bases, the J end by 0 bases, with 11 bases between. The CDR3 sequence is 14 residues long. The CDR3 loop reads CASSLTGRSYEQYF. The CDR3 DNA follows: TGTGCCAGCAGCCTTACTGGGCGCTCCTACGAGCAGTACTTC.

V usage is TRBV19 and J usage is TRBJ1-1, with D possibly being TRBD1 (5 bases). The CDR3 is 14 amino acids. From germline, CDR1 is LNHDA and CDR2 SQIVND (reference sequence). V lost 5 bases, J lost 1 base, and 11 bases lay in between. CDR3 loop: CASSADTRNTEAFF. In DNA form, the CDR3 reads TGTGCCAGTAGTGCGGACACCCGGAACACTGAAGCTTTCTTT.

This clone was seen more than once but under ten times. The V and J genes are TRBV5-1 and TRBJ2-1, with 8 nucleotides matching TRBD1. The CDR3 runs 15 residues. Germline lookup yields CDR1 SGHRS and CDR2 YFSETQ. The V and J ends lost 4 bases and 6 bases, in that order; junction bases with no gene match: 9. This chain's CDR3 is CASSRVATGGNEQFF. CDR3 coding DNA: TGCGCCAGCAGCCGAGTAGCCACAGGGGGCAATGAGCAGTTCTTC. Combining the CDR3 with reference TRBV5-1 and TRBJ2-1 gives the whole variable domain KAGVTQTPRYLIKTRGQQVTLSCSPISGHRSVSWYQQTPGQGLQFLFEYFSETQRNKGNFPGRFSGRQFSNSRSEMNVSTLELGDSALYLCASSRVATGGNEQFFGPGTRLTVL.

In this sample, this clone turned up a few times. This chain joins TRBV5-1 and TRBJ2-2, with TRBD1 identical over 10 bases. Germline loops: CDR1 SGHRS, CDR2 YFSETQ. The V and J ends lost 4 bases and 0 bases, in that order; junction bases with no gene match: 6. This CDR3 has 17 residues. The DNA for the CDR3 is TGCGCCAGCAGCCGCAGACAGGGGGCGACGAACACCGGGGAGCTGTTTTTT. This translates into CASSRRQGATNTGELFF.

This clone showed up just a few times. The V call is TRBV30, the J call TRBJ1-2; D ambiguous. CDR1 and CDR2 (germline): GTSNPN, SVGIG (reference sequence). V shed 3 bases and J shed 4 bases, with 15 bases lying between them. There are 14 residues in the CDR3. DNA of the CDR3: TGTGCCTGGAGCGGACTTTTCGGGCTCTATGGCTACACCTTC. The encoded protein is CAWSGLFGLYGYTF.

This clone is a singleton in its sample. The chain couples TRBV6-4 to TRBJ1-1; maybe TRBD1 (5 bases). From germline, CDR1 is MRHNA and CDR2 SNTAGT. The V end was cut by 6 bases, the J end by 4 bases, with 15 bases between. The CDR3 loop spans 14 amino acids. CDR3 bases: TGTGCCAGCAGGAGGGGCGAATTGAGCACTGAAGCTTTCTTT. Translating it yields CASRRGELSTEAFF.

The chain couples TRBV19 to TRBJ2-7; 7 positions match TRBD2. The germline V gene encodes CDR1 LNHDA and CDR2 SQIVND (reference sequence). The CDR3 has 17 amino acids. The ends lost 0 bases at V and 0 bases at J; junction bases unmatched: 8. This CDR3 is CASSIDIPSGGSYEQYF. DNA for the CDR3: TGTGCCAGTAGTATAGATATTCCTAGCGGAGGCTCCTACGAGCAGTACTTC.

The rearrangement joins TRBV30 to TRBJ1-1; 8 bases match TRBD1. J lost 8 bases, V lost 3 bases, and 11 bases had no gene match. Germline CDR1 and CDR2: GTSNPN and SVGIG (reference sequence). The CDR3 totals 14 residues. The CDR3 DNA reads as TGTGCCTGGAGCTTGGACAGGGCTGGTGGGGAAGCTTTCTTT. Its protein is CAWSLDRAGGEAFF.

The genes are TRBV19 and TRBJ1-1, with TRBD1 as a possible D gene (5 bases). The CDR3 is 14 amino acids. Germline V CDR1 and CDR2: LNHDA, SQIVND (reference sequence). Trimming pared 9 bases from V and 5 bases from J, leaving 19 bases between. This CDR3 is CASSRDSLGTEAFF. The CDR3 DNA reads as TGTGCCAGCTCCCGGGACTCCCTTGGAACTGAAGCTTTCTTT.

The V and J genes are TRBV28 and TRBJ1-2, with D perhaps matching TRBD1 (5 bases). The CDR3 contains 13 residues. V lost 3 bases and J 4 bases, leaving 9 bases between the germline ends. Germline V gives CDR1 MDHEN, CDR2 SYDVKM. In DNA form, the CDR3 reads TGTGCCAGCAGTTTCCCTGACAGCTATGGCTACACCTTC. This codes for CASSFPDSYGYTF.

The chain combines TRBV28 with TRBJ2-7; D uncertain. Trimming stripped 3 bases from V and 0 bases from J, with 6 bases between. Looked up from germline, CDR1 is MDHEN and CDR2 is SYDVKM. CDR3 size: 13 residues. CDR3 in DNA: TGTGCCAGCAGTTTCGAGAGCTCCTACGAGCAGTACTTC. Translated, it gives CASSFESSYEQYF.

The genes are TRBV12-5 and TRBJ2-7; D is perhaps TRBD1 (6 bases). V gave up 7 bases and J gave up 6 bases, with 19 bases separating them. Germline V gene sequence: CDR1 LGHNT, CDR2 FRNRAP. This CDR3 has 14 amino acids. The CDR3 loop reads CASAPPGHPSEQYF. The CDR3 bases are TGTGCTAGTGCCCCTCCGGGACACCCTTCCGAGCAGTACTTC.

This chain links TRBV29-1 with TRBJ2-1; 9 bases align to TRBD2. There are 12 residues in the CDR3. CDR1 and CDR2 from the germline V gene are SQVTM and ANQGSEA. The junction had 5 bases not matched to a gene; V was cut back by 8 bases and J by 6 bases. The CDR3 protein is CSLGLATNEQFF. CDR3 in DNA: TGCAGCCTGGGACTAGCAACCAATGAGCAGTTCTTC.

The V and J genes are TRBV30 and TRBJ1-1, with unresolved D. The CDR3 is 15 amino acids. Germline V gives CDR1 GTSNPN, CDR2 SVGIG (reference sequence). Trimming removed 4 bases at V and 1 base at J, with 16 bases between. CDR3 nucleotide sequence: TGTGCCTGGATCCCTAAGGAGTACCCGAACACTGAAGCTTTCTTT. Its protein is CAWIPKEYPNTEAFF.

This rearrangement joins TRBV19 to TRBJ2-2; possible D gene TRBD2, 5 bases. Trimming pared 5 bases from V and 5 bases from J, leaving 12 bases between. Germline loops: CDR1 LNHDA, CDR2 SQIVND (reference sequence). The CDR3 runs 14 residues. The CDR3 sequence: CASSFRTYTGELFF. In nucleotides, the CDR3 is TGTGCCAGTAGTTTCCGGACTTATACCGGGGAGCTGTTTTTT.

The rearrangement links TRBV6-1 to TRBJ2-4; 8 bases agree with TRBD2. The CDR3 is made up of 15 amino acids. Germline CDR1 reads MNHNS; CDR2 reads SASEGT. Trimming at V came to 4 bases and at J to 6 bases, leaving 8 bases not matched to a gene. CDR3 nucleotides: TGTGCCAGCAGTGCACAGCGGGAGCCCGGAAACATTCAGTACTTC. This encodes CASSAQREPGNIQYF.

V gene TRBV5-1 combines with J gene TRBJ2-3; TRBD1 or TRBD2 may be the D gene (5 bases each). Per germline, CDR1 SGHRS and CDR2 YFSETQ. Trimming stripped 1 base from V and 0 bases from J, with 9 bases between. The CDR3 runs 15 residues. The CDR3 loop is CASSLTWGSTDTQYF. For the CDR3, the DNA is TGCGCCAGCAGCTTGACGTGGGGGAGCACAGATACGCAGTATTTT.